This is a list of T cell receptor beta chains from one sample in a study of CD8 T cells in Susac syndrome. TCRdb re-derived calls from the immunoSEQ multiplex PCR reads in MiXCR, one entry per CDR3 protein. The data contain 180,000 or so distinct CDR3 sequences, around 94% of them singletons. Sequencing used CD4+ T cells from PBMCs. The receptors originated from a human donor in good health. The CDR3 runs from the conserved cysteine through the conserved F or W. D genes are given only for firm matches. Some rows mark clone size as missing; the rest say once, few, many or name a class of expanded clone.

size,V,J,length,D,CDR3,DNA
-,TRBV7-2,TRBJ2-7,15,-,CASSLGSRSSYEQYF,TGTGCCAGCAGCTTAGGATCGCGGAGCTCCTACGAGCAGTACTTC
-,TRBV29-1,TRBJ1-4,14,TRBD1,CSVAVGQTNEKLFF,TGCAGCGTCGCAGTGGGACAGACTAATGAAAAACTGTTTTTT
-,TRBV12-3/TRBV12-4,TRBJ2-5,14,TRBD1,CASSPDRDQETQYF,TGTGCCAGCAGCCCGGACAGGGATCAAGAGACCCAGTACTTC
-,TRBV5-1,TRBJ2-7,17,TRBD2,CASSLGLAGRDGTEQYF,TGCGCCAGCAGCTTAGGACTAGCGGGGCGTGATGGGACCGAGCAGTACTTC
-,TRBV10-3,TRBJ2-4,15,-,CAISKSGQLEDIQYF,TGTGCCATCAGCAAATCCGGACAGCTGGAGGACATTCAGTACTTC
-,TRBV6-5,TRBJ2-5,10,-,CARVGETQYF,TGTGCCAGGGTGGGGGAGACCCAGTACTTC
-,TRBV5-4,TRBJ2-7,13,-,CASSLNTGHEQYF,TGTGCCAGCAGCTTGAACACAGGCCACGAGCAGTACTTC
few,TRBV11-2,TRBJ2-1,15,TRBD2,CASSLLAGGYNEQFF,TGTGCCAGCAGCCTGCTTGCGGGGGGGTACAATGAGCAGTTCTTC
-,TRBV19,TRBJ1-1,11,-,CASSIRFEAFF,TGTGCCAGTAGTATACGGTTTGAAGCTTTCTTT
-,TRBV30,TRBJ2-7,13,-,CAWSLTRDTGQYF,TGTGCCTGGAGTCTGACCCGGGACACGGGGCAGTACTTC
-,TRBV3-1,TRBJ2-5,13,-,CASSQGVGETQYF,TGTGCCAGCAGCCAAGGGGTAGGGGAGACCCAGTACTTC
-,TRBV29-1,TRBJ2-4,14,-,CSVGSGATKNIQYF,TGCAGCGTTGGCTCGGGGGCGACCAAAAACATTCAGTACTTC
few,TRBV19,TRBJ2-2,14,TRBD1,CASSGTGNTGELFF,TGTGCCAGTAGCGGGACAGGGAACACCGGGGAGCTGTTTTTT
-,TRBV12-5,TRBJ2-7,14,TRBD1,CASGRTGADYEQYF,TGTGCTAGTGGGCGTACAGGGGCGGACTACGAGCAGTACTTC
-,TRBV29-1,TRBJ2-5,13,-,CSVEGRGGQTQYF,TGCAGCGTTGAAGGAAGAGGGGGTCAGACCCAGTACTTC
-,TRBV29-1,TRBJ1-2,13,TRBD1,CSVVTGGSYGYTF,TGCAGCGTTGTTACAGGGGGCAGCTATGGCTACACCTTC
-,TRBV29-1,TRBJ2-7,13,TRBD1,CSVRGQASYEQYF,TGCAGCGTGCGAGGACAGGCAAGCTACGAGCAGTACTTC
-,TRBV18,TRBJ2-5,15,-,CASSPPPGGQETQYF,TGTGCCAGCTCACCACCGCCCGGGGGCCAAGAGACCCAGTACTTC
-,TRBV27,TRBJ2-5,13,-,CASSVQGPGTQYF,TGTGCCAGCAGTGTACAGGGACCGGGGACCCAGTACTTC
-,TRBV9,TRBJ1-6,15,-,CASSVKPGLDSPLHF,TGTGCCAGCAGCGTTAAGCCGGGGCTGGATTCACCCCTCCACTTT
-,TRBV27,TRBJ2-7,15,-,CASSLRAESSYEQYF,TGTGCCAGCAGTTTACGGGCCGAGAGCTCCTACGAGCAGTACTTC
-,TRBV20-1,TRBJ2-1,18,TRBD2,CSARDPSGASGGYNEQFF,TGCAGTGCTAGAGATCCCTCCGGGGCTAGCGGGGGATACAATGAGCAGTTCTTC
-,TRBV20-1,TRBJ2-1,15,-,CSARAGGRSYNEQFF,TGCAGTGCTAGAGCCGGGGGCAGGTCCTACAATGAGCAGTTCTTC
-,TRBV9,TRBJ1-5,15,-,CASSVSGGPGQPQHF,TGTGCCAGCAGCGTAAGCGGGGGGCCTGGTCAGCCCCAGCATTTT
once,TRBV9,TRBJ2-1,14,-,CASSPQTQNNEQFF,TGTGCCAGCAGCCCTCAGACACAGAACAATGAGCAGTTCTTC
once,TRBV30,TRBJ1-2,13,-,CVSGRGTLYGYTF,TGTGTCTCTGGGAGGGGGACCCTGTATGGCTACACCTTC
-,TRBV15,TRBJ1-4,14,-,CATSRDQGNEKLFF,TGTGCCACCAGCAGAGATCAAGGGAATGAAAAACTGTTTTTT
-,TRBV12-3/TRBV12-4,TRBJ2-1,15,TRBD1,CASSLRGTGMNEQFF,TGTGCCAGCAGTCTTAGGGGGACAGGGATGAATGAGCAGTTCTTC
-,TRBV7-9,TRBJ1-2,11,-,CASSLTDGYTF,TGTGCCAGCAGCTTAACAGATGGCTACACCTTC
-,TRBV3-1,TRBJ2-7,12,-,CASSQVSYEQYF,TGTGCCAGCTCCCAGGTTTCCTACGAGCAGTACTTC
-,TRBV5-1,TRBJ2-4,14,-,CASSLEVAKNIQYF,TGCGCCAGCAGCTTGGAAGTAGCCAAAAACATTCAGTACTTC
-,TRBV20-1,TRBJ2-5,11,-,CSAIALETQYF,TGCAGTGCTATAGCGCTAGAGACCCAGTACTTC